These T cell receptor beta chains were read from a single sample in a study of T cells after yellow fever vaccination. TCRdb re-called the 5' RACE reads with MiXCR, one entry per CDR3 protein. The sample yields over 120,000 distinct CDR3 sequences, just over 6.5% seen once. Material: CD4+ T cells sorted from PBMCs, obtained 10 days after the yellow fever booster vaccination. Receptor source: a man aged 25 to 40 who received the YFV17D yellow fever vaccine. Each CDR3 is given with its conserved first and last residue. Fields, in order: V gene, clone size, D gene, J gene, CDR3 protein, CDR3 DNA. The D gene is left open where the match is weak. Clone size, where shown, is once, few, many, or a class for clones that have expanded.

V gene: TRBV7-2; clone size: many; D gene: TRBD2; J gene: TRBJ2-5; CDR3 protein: CASSPGTSGRIEYF; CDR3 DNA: TGTGCCAGCAGCCCCGGGACTAGCGGGAGAATAGAGTACTTC
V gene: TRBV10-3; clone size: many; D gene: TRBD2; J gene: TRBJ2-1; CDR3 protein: CAATGTSDSDEQFF; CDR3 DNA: TGTGCCGCCACCGGGACTAGCGATTCCGATGAGCAGTTCTTC
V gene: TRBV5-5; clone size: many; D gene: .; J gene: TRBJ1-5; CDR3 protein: CASSGLGTYGGPQHF; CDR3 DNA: TGTGCCAGCAGCGGCTTAGGGACCTACGGCGGGCCCCAGCATTTT
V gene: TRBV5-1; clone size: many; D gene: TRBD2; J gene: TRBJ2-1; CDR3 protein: CASSSGLPSTIEQFF; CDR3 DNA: TGCGCCAGCAGCTCGGGACTACCCTCTACAATTGAGCAGTTCTTC
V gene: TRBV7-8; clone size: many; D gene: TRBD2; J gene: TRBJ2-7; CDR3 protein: CASSLVRLANYEQYF; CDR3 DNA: TGTGCCAGCAGCTTAGTGAGACTAGCTAACTACGAGCAGTACTTC
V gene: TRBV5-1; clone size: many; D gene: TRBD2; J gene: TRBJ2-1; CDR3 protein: CASSTGTSGNNEQFF; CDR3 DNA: TGCGCCAGCAGCACCGGGACTAGCGGTAACAATGAGCAGTTCTTC
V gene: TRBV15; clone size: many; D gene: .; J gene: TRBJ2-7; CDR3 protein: CATSSVGTSEQYF; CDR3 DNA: TGTGCCACCAGTTCGGTCGGGACCAGCGAGCAGTACTTC
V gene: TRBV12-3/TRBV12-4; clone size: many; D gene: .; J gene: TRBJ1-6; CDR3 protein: CASRGTENSPLHF; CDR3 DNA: TGTGCCAGCAGGGGGACGGAGAATTCACCCCTCCACTTT
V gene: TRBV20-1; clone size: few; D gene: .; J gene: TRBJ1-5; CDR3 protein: CSGTGHRDQPQHF; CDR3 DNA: TGCAGTGGGACGGGGCACCGAGATCAGCCCCAGCATTTT
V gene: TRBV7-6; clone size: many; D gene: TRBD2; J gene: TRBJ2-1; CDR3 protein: CASSPGLGAYNEQFF; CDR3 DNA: TGTGCCAGCAGCCCAGGACTAGGGGCGTACAATGAGCAGTTCTTC
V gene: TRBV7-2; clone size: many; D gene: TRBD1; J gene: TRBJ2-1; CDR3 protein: CASSITGGLDEQFF; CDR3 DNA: TGTGCCAGCAGCATCACAGGGGGCTTGGATGAGCAGTTCTTC
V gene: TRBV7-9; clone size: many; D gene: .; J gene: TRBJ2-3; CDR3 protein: CASSSFRGSRGTQYF; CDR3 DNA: TGTGCCAGCAGCTCGTTTCGCGGTTCAAGGGGTACGCAGTATTTT
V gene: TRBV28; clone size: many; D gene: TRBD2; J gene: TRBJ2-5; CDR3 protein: CASSLWMLAGAEETQYF; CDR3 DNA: TGTGCCAGCAGTTTATGGATGCTAGCGGGAGCCGAAGAGACCCAGTACTTC
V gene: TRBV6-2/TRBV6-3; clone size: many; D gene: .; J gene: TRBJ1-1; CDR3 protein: CATAVGTGAFF; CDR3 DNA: TGTGCCACCGCGGTAGGCACGGGAGCTTTCTTT
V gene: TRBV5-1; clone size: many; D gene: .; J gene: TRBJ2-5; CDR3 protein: CASSLDFGTVQETQYF; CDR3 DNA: TGCGCCAGCAGCTTGGACTTCGGGACTGTACAAGAGACCCAGTACTTC
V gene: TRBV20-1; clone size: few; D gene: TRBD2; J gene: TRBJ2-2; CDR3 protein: CSASGGRRTGELFF; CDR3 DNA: TGCAGTGCTAGTGGCGGGAGGAGAACCGGGGAGCTGTTTTTT
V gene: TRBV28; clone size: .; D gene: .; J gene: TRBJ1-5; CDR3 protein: CASSHSNQGGNQPQHF; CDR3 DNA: TGTGCCAGCAGCCACAGCAACCAGGGTGGCAATCAGCCCCAGCATTTT
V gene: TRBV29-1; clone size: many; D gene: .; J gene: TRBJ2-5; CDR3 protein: CSVETVRESRETQYF; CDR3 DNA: TGCAGCGTTGAAACGGTCCGGGAGAGTCGGGAGACCCAGTACTTC
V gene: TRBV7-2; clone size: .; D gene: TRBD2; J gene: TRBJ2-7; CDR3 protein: CASSPGREVSYEQYF; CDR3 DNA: TGTGCCAGCAGCCCCGGGCGGGAGGTCTCCTACGAGCAGTACTTC
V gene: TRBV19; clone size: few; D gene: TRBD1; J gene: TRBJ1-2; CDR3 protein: CASRDRERGYTF; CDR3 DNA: TGTGCCAGCCGGGACAGGGAACGCGGCTACACCTTC
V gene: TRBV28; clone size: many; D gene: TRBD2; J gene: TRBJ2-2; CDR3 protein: CASSFRTSLGGELFF; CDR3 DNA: TGTGCCAGCAGTTTTCGGACTAGCTTGGGCGGGGAGCTGTTTTTT
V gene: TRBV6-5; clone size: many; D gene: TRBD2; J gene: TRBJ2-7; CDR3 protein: CASSYTSGRPYEQYF; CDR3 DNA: TGTGCCAGCAGTTATACTAGCGGGAGACCCTACGAGCAGTACTTC
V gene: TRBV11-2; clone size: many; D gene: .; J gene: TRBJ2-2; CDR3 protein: CASSSYREDTGELFF; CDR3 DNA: TGTGCCAGCAGCTCCTACAGGGAGGACACCGGGGAGCTGTTTTTT
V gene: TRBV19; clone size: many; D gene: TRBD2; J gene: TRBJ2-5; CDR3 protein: CASSEGLANQETQYF; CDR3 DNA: TGTGCCAGTAGTGAAGGACTAGCGAACCAAGAGACCCAGTACTTC
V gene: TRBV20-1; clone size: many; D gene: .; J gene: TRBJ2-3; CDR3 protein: CSAPRRGSTDTQYF; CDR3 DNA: TGCAGTGCTCCTCGGAGGGGGAGCACAGATACGCAGTATTTT
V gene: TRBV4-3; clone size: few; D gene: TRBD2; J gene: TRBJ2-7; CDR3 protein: CASSQATSGRIFYEQYF; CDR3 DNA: TGCGCCAGCAGCCAAGCGACTAGCGGGAGGATCTTCTACGAGCAGTACTTC
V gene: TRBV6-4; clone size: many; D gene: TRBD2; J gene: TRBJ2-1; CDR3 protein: CARRAPAREYLYNEQFF; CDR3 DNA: TGTGCCAGACGAGCCCCTGCGCGGGAGTATTTATACAATGAGCAGTTCTTC